This T cell receptor beta chain was obtained from a study of cytomegalovirus exposure and HLA in healthy donors (dated by TCRdb to 2016 to 2017). The study in broad terms: An earlier analysis of approximately 600 of the donors reported 250 to 300 Gb of sequence data and 117 million unique TCR beta sequences from about 179 million T cells. An early release covering 500 to 750 HLA-typed donors comprised about 320 gigabases of sequencing data and approximately 80 million unique TCR sequences. The genetic ancestry cluster associated with self-reported Caucasian donors included about 81% of the roughly 410 genotyped donors. The study aimed to test whether signatures of past pathogen exposure could be identified by cataloging public T cell receptors. Using immunosequencing, the study profiled T cell repertoires from approximately 700 subjects and related those repertoires to cytomegalovirus serostatus. A separate validation cohort of roughly 130 different subjects was used in addition to the roughly 700-subject first cohort. To predict cytomegalovirus infection status, the study combined high-throughput TCR immunosequencing, statistical association of individual TCRs with disease status, and machine learning. A later analysis re-examined previously published TCR beta repertoires from over 500 donors and added high-resolution HLA genotyping to investigate patterns of TCR occurrence. In the later analysis, no new phenotypic data were used to find candidate immune exposures; instead, reliance was placed on TCR beta sequences and their occurrence across donors. To decide whether each TCR beta V gene segment behaved as functional or pseudogenic, an earlier analysis of over 500 of the donors relied on high-throughput TCR beta sequencing. Donor age, sex, ethnicity and CMV serostatus were collected together with the repertoire data. A later genetic analysis took genome-wide SNP genotypes for about 60% of the roughly 670 donors and used that subset as a discovery cohort. All discovery cohort repertoires had been generated using a single sequencing platform. HLA typing included class I and class II loci at four-digit resolution. Typing coverage differed by locus: A, B, C, DRB1 and DQB1 were typed in roughly 620-640 donors, DQA1 in about 500, DPA1 in some 610, and DPB1 in 400 to 480. Four to six DR-DQ haplotypes were handled as single units for association and clustering because linkage in the cohort was strong. Among 300 to 500 genotyped donors of the cohort, an average of roughly 230,000 unique TCR beta nucleotide sequences was sequenced per donor, of which roughly 18% were non-productive.

The method behind the library was the immunoSEQ multiplex PCR assay. The multiplex PCR relied on a mix of 60 forward primers for TCR Vbeta segments and 13 reverse primers for TCR Jbeta segments. A multiplex PCR assay on genomic DNA amplified the CDR3 region of rearranged TCR beta genes. Amplified TCR beta libraries were sequenced as 87-base-pair reads on the Illumina HiSeq System. From the authors' description of their analysis: Across the roughly 700 repertoires, a later analysis counted roughly 84 million unique TCR beta chains, approximately 10 million of which were shared by at least two donors. To remove PCR and sequencing errors, raw reads were error-corrected and collapsed into unique sequences using a nearest-neighbor algorithm that merged closely related sequences. Alignment of CDR3 sequences to IMGT reference sequences was used to assign V, D and J gene segments. For a sequence to be retained, a match of at least six nucleotides to both a V gene segment and a J gene segment was required. A rearrangement was called productive if the CDR3 had no stop codons and remained in frame with V and J, and every other rearrangement was called non-productive. Following IMGT convention, CDR3 was defined as the stretch from the second conserved V-encoded cysteine up to the conserved J-encoded phenylalanine. The earlier analysis of about 500 of the donors excluded sequences that lacked an unambiguous match to a single V gene segment. In an earlier analysis of several hundred of the donors, V segments were called functional above 56.7% productive rearrangements and were called segregating when the between-donor standard deviation exceeded 5%. A statistical classification framework was built to diagnose cytomegalovirus status from the catalog of TCR beta chain sequences. In a later analysis, TCR nucleotide sequences were compared against IMGT/GENE-DB human TR gene sequences so that V and J genes could be assigned. The TCRdist pipeline was used in a later analysis to assign CDR3 sequences and most-parsimonious VDJ recombination scenarios. In a later analysis, each TCR beta chain was defined by its CDR3 amino acid sequence together with its V-gene family, and reads lacking a unique V-gene family were excluded. As a way to deal with suspected cross-contamination and a sequencing artifact, a later analysis dropped 640 or so nucleotide sequences that were highly shared and had low generation probability. In a later analysis, a clonal expansion index for each public chain was calculated from normalized within-repertoire ranks of inferred template counts. Generation probabilities in a later analysis came from a VDJ recombination model fitted to out-of-frame rearrangements, and those results were checked against IGoR. A later analysis scored TCR-TCR, TCR-HLA and TCR-CMV co-occurrence with hypergeometric tests, applying a repertoire-size bias correction to TCR pairs. In a later analysis, false discovery rates were estimated by permuting HLA or CMV assignments 20 times. In a later analysis, co-occurring TCRs were grouped using DBSCAN, with TCRdist sequence similarity added in when clustering inside HLA-allele-positive subsets. Repertoires with fewer than 30,000 or more than 120,000 public chains, plus five repertoires with anomalous nucleotide sharing, were excluded from co-occurrence clustering. As stored in TCRdb, this immuneACCESS dataset retains in-frame rearrangements with V and J assigned. A fraction of the clones does not appear; measured against another copy, unresolved V genes explain less than half of the discrepancy, and the remainder lacks a known reason. The V and J calls and clone size are taken from that table; D and trimming were inferred from the DNA. Counted in this sample were about 90,000 clones; approximately 84% of them appeared once. The ten largest make up around 2.3% of the sample.

The cohort consisted of 650 to 700 healthy bone marrow donors. At the time of sampling, every cohort member was nominally healthy, though immune exposures that went unrecorded were likely present. The donor tested CMV seronegative and was one of the 352 seronegative cohort members. A peripheral blood sample was collected from each donor, and TCR beta sequencing was performed on peripheral blood mononuclear cells. The Qiagen DNeasy Blood Extraction Kit was used to extract genomic DNA from the blood cell samples. Counted from cysteine to phenylalanine, this CDR3 has 14 amino acids. Kept here is only the CDR3 DNA, which spans 42 bases and is read in frame from base 1. The germline ends are 13 bases apart after V is trimmed by 4 bases and J by 5 bases. The germline V gene supplies CDR1 SGHRS and CDR2 YFSETQ. The investigation overall reported the following: A later analysis found that TCR association rates varied across HLA loci, with DRB1 alleles showing the most associated TCRs and HLA-C alleles the fewest. A later analysis associated 16,951 TCR beta sequences with specific HLA alleles at a false discovery rate of 0.05. A group of highly shared sequence variants was considered likely to be a technical artifact of the sequencing pipeline. In the study, 164 TCR beta chains were listed as associated with cytomegalovirus. The classifier was reported to diagnose cytomegalovirus status with high specificity and sensitivity in both the original cohort and the validation cohort. This cohort had only TCR beta chains sequenced, and the lack of alpha or paired-chain data limited which features could be detected. Across donors, most TCR sequences were observed very rarely, whereas some public TCRs were present in many individuals. Presence/absence analyses assumed roughly uniform sequencing depth across donors, an assumption that may not hold. In a later analysis, HLA-associated TCR beta chains were found to be more clonally expanded and to have lower generation probabilities than equally common non-associated chains. The 87-base-pair reads could not distinguish some IMGT-functional V segments, including TRBV6-2 and TRBV6-3, so those segments were excluded. Most CMV-associated TCR beta chains appeared to be HLA-restricted in a later analysis, and the HLA associations seemed to be driven largely by CMV exposure. A further reported finding was that TCR beta sequences accurately predicted the HLA-A and HLA-B alleles for most subjects in the first cohort. Several of the top co-occurrence clusters appeared to be linked to parvovirus B19, influenza, CMV and Epstein-Barr virus, according to a later analysis. An earlier analysis of approximately 600 of the donors showed that most TCR beta V segments appeared in productive rearrangements either about 90% or about 30% of the time, which broadly matched IMGT annotations. It was suggested by the authors that the approach could potentially be generalized to other disease states and immunological phenotypes. Because HLA typing was missing for some donors at each locus, association tests included only the typed subset. An association between a missense DCLRE1C variant and V-gene and J-gene trimming of TCR beta chains was found in a later genetic analysis and replicated in an independent cohort. In vitro tests confirmed that a few of the cytomegalovirus-associated TCR beta chains recognize cytomegalovirus antigens. Correlated functional status among segregating V segments might be attributable to linkage disequilibrium, but an unknown experimental factor could not be ruled out. According to a later genetic analysis, donors in an Asian-associated ancestry cluster had fewer N-insertions in productive TCRs than the approximately 610-donor mean. Immune exposure information for the cohort was limited to CMV serostatus. Fewer than 20 rarely observed V segments, including chromosome 9 orphons, were excluded from the earlier analysis of about 610 of the donors because counts were too low. Strong co-occurrence of HLA alleles, especially DR and DQ, made assigning TCR associations to individual alleles difficult.

Turning to this clone: This receptor's antigen is unknown. No much larger clonotype is one base removed from it; base qualities were not supplied.

This clonotype was obtained from a man aged 18 to 30 in good health and CMV-seronegative. The rearranged chain carries TRBV5-1 and TRBJ2-1; the D region possibly corresponds to TRBD1 (6 bases align). The source material was PBMCs. DNA sequence: TGCGCCAGCAGCCCCCGGACAGTAAACAATGAGCAGTTCTTC. Its protein reads: CASSPRTVNNEQFF.